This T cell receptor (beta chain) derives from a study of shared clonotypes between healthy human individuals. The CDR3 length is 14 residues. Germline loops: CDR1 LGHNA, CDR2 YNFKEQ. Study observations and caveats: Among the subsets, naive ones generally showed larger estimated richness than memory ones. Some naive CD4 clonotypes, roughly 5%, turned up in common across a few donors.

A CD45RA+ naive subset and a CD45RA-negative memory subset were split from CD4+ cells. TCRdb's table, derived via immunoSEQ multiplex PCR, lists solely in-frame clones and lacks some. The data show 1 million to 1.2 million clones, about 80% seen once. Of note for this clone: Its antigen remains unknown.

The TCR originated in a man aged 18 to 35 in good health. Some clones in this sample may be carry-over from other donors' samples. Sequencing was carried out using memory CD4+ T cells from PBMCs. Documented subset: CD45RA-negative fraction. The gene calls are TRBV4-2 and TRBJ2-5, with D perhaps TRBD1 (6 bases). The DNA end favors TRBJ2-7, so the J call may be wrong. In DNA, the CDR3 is TGTGCCAGCAGCCGCGAGGACAGAACCTACGAGCAGTACTTC. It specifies CASSREDRTYEQYF.